This T cell receptor (beta chain) was found in a study of persistence of HIV-infected CD4 T cells. The libraries were made with immunoSEQ version 4 in survey mode. Each sample used up to about 1 ug genomic DNA diluted to roughly 10 ng/uL. Sequencing used immunoSEQ multiplex PCR; TCRdb keeps in-frame clones, though not all of them. Of under 60,000 clones in the sample, around 72% were seen once. V was pared by 5 bases and J by 4 bases, with 12 bases between. Germline CDR1 SGHKS, CDR2 YYEKEE (reference sequence). The CDR3 runs 13 residues. Lysates of CMV-infected fibroblasts at approximately 10 ug/mL stimulated these cells. CD40L-negative CD69-negative CD45RO-high memory CD4+ T cells were sorted as populations depleted of antigen-responding cells. Note on this clone: The antigen remains unidentified.

General observations from the study: Degenerate expanded CDR3beta sequences were enriched among CMV- and Gag-responding cells. TCRbeta richness was lower in CMV- and Gag-responding cells than in anti-CD3/anti-CD28-responding cells. TCR analyses could not target the rare provirus-carrying CMV-responding cells.

The chain employs TRBV5-5 and TRBJ2-5; possibly TRBD1 for D (6 bases). The TCR comes from an adult man with HIV who was CMV-seropositive. The sample here was CD4+ T cells sorted from PBMCs after roughly 18-hour stimulation, taken from a patient who received antiretroviral therapy. The CDR3 bases are TGTGCCAGCAGGATGGGGGCGACAGAGACCCAGTACTTC. Translated: CASRMGATETQYF. The whole variable domain, remainder taken from reference TRBV5-5 and TRBJ2-5, is DAGVTQSPTHLIKTRGQQVTLRCSPISGHKSVSWYQQVLGQGPQFIFQYYEKEERGRGNFPDRFSARQFPNYSSELNVNALLLGDSALYLCASRMGATETQYFGPGTRLLVL.